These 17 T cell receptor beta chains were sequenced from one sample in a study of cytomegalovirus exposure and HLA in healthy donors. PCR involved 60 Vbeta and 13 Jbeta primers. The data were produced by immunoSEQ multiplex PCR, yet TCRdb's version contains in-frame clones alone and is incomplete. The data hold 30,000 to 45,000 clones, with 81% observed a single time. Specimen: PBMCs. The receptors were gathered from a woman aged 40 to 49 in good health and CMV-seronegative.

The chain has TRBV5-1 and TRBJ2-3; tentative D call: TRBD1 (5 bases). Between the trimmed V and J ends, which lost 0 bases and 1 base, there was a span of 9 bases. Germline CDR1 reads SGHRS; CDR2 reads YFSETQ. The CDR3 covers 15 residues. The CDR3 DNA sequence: TGCGCCAGCAGCTTGGTGGGGCCACGCACAGATACGCAGTATTTT. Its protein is CASSLVGPRTDTQYF.

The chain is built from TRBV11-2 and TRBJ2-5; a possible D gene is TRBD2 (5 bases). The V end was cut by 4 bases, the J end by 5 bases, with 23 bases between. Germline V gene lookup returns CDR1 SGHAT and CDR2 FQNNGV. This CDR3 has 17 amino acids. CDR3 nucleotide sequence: TGTGCCAGCAGCTCCCACCCCCCACTAGAGCCATCGGAGACCCAGTACTTC. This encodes CASSSHPPLEPSETQYF.

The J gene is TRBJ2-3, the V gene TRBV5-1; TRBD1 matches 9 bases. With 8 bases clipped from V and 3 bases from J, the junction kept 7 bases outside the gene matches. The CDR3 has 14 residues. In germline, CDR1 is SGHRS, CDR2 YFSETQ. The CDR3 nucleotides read TGCGCCAGTTCCTTACAGGGGGCAACAGATACGCAGTATTTT. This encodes CASSLQGATDTQYF.

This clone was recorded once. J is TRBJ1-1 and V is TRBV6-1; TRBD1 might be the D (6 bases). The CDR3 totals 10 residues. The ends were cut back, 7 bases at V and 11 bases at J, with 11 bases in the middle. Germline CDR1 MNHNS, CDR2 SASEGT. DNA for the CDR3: TGTGCCAGCACCGGACAGACCGCTTTCTTT. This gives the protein CASTGQTAFF.

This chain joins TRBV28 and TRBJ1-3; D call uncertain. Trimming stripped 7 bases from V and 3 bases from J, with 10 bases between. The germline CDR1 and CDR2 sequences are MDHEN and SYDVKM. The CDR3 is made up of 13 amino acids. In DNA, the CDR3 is TGTGCCAGCAACGTGGCAATTGGAAACACCATATATTTT. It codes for CASNVAIGNTIYF.

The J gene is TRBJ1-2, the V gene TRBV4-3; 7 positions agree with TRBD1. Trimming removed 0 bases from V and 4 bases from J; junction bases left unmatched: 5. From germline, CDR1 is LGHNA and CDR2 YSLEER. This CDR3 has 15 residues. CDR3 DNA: TGCGCCAGCAGCCAAGAGGAAGGGACAGCCTATGGCTACACCTTC. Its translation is CASSQEEGTAYGYTF.

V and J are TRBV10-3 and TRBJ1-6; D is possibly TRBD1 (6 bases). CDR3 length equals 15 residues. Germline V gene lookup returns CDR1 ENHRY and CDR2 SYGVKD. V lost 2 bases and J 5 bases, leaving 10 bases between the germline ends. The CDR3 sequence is CAISEGQLNNSPLHF. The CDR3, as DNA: TGTGCCATCAGTGAGGGACAGCTGAATAATTCACCCCTCCACTTT.

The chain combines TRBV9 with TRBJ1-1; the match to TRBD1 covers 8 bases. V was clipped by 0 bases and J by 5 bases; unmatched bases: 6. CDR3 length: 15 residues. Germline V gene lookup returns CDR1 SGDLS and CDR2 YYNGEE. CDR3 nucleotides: TGTGCCAGCAGCGTAGCAGGACAGGGACATACTGAAGCTTTCTTT. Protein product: CASSVAGQGHTEAFF.

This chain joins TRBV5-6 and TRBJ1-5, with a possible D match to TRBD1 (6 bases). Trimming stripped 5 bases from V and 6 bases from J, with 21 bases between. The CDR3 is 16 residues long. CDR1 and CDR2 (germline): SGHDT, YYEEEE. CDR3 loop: CASSFSGVSQSQPQHF. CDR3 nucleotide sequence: TGTGCCAGCAGTTTCTCAGGGGTGTCCCAATCTCAGCCCCAGCATTTT.

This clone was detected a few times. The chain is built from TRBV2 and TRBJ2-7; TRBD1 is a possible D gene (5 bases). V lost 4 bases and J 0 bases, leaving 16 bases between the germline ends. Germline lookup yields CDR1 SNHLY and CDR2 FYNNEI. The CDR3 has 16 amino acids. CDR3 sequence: CASSASVGEYSYEQYV. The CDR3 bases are TGTGCCAGCAGTGCTTCGGTAGGGGAATACTCCTACGAGCAGTACGTC.

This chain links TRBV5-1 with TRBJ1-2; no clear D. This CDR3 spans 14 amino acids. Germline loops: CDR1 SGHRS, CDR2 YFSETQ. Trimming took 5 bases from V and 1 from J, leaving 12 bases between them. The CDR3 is CASRLSGVNYGYTF. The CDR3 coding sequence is TGCGCCAGCAGATTATCCGGGGTTAACTATGGCTACACCTTC.

CDR3 region: CASSERGEGAGSYEQYV. In DNA form, the CDR3 reads TGCGCCAGCAGTGAGCGTGGAGAGGGCGCAGGTTCCTACGAGCAGTACGTC. The chain employs TRBV10-1 and TRBJ2-7; tentatively, D is TRBD2 (5 bases). The CDR3 is 17 residues long. V was shortened by 2 bases and J by 1 base, with 18 bases between the two germline ends. Germline loops: CDR1 WNHNN, CDR2 SYGVQD (reference sequence).

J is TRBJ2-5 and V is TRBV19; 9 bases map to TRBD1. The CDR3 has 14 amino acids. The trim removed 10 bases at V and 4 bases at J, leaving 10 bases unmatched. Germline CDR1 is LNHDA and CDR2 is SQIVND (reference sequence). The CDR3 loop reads CATEDRGGSETQYF. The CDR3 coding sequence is TGTGCCACCGAGGACAGGGGAGGATCAGAGACCCAGTACTTC.

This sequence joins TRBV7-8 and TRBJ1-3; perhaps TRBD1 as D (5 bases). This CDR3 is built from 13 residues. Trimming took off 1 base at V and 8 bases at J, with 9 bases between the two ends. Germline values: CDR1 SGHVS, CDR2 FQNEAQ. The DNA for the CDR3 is TGTGCCAGCAGCTTAGAAGGGGAAGACACCATATATTTT. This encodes CASSLEGEDTIYF.

This CDR3 is CASSLRGGPEAFF. DNA for the CDR3: TGTGCCAGCAGCCTTCGAGGGGGTCCTGAAGCTTTCTTT. The chain is built from TRBV14 and TRBJ1-1; the D gene is possibly TRBD1 (6 bases). The ends were cut back, 4 bases at V and 6 bases at J, with 12 bases in the middle. This CDR3 contains 13 residues. Germline CDR1 SGHDN, CDR2 FVKESK.

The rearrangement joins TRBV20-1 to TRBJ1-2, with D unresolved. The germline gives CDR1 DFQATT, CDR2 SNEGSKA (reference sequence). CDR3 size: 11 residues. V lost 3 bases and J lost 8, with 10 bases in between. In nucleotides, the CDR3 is TGCAGTGCTAGGGTCGGTGTCGGCTACACCTTC. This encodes CSARVGVGYTF.

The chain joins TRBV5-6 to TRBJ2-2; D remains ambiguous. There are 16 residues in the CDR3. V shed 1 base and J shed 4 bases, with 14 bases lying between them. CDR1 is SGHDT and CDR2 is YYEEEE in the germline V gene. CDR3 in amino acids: CASSLIESSGTGELFF. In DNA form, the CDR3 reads TGTGCCAGCAGCTTGATTGAGTCGTCTGGCACCGGGGAGCTGTTTTTT.